Included here is one T cell receptor (beta chain) sequence, with context. The study ran its PCR with 60 Vbeta and 13 Jbeta primers. The data were produced by immunoSEQ multiplex PCR, yet TCRdb's version contains in-frame clones alone and is incomplete. The sample lists about 100,000 clones, roughly 69% occurring once. This sample stems from a study of cytomegalovirus exposure and HLA in healthy donors. The sequenced material came from PBMCs. This TCR was sampled from a man aged 25 to 45 in good health and CMV-seropositive.

The DNA for the CDR3 is TGTGCCAGCCTCGAGAGCAATCAGCCCCAGCATTTT. This codes for CASLESNQPQHF. V usage is TRBV28 and J usage is TRBJ1-5; D remains ambiguous. Trimming left V 8 bases short and J 1 base short, with 6 bases between. CDR1 and CDR2 from the germline V gene are MDHEN and SYDVKM. This CDR3 has 12 amino acids. The whole variable domain, remainder taken from reference TRBV28 and TRBJ1-5, is DVKVTQSSRYLVKRTGEKVFLECVQDMDHENMFWYRQDPGLGLRLIYFSYDVKMKEKGDIPEGYSVSREKKERFSLILESASTNQTSMYLCASLESNQPQHFGDGTRLSIL.